The 17 T cell receptor beta chains below were found in one sample sequenced in a study of T cells in narcolepsy. Sequenced by immunoSEQ multiplex PCR; TCRdb stores in-frame clones only, minus some. The sample has about 33,000 clones, about nine tenths seen once. The sample comprised CD45RA- memory CD4+ T cells from PBMCs. The receptors here all came from a human donor with narcolepsy.

The V call is TRBV7-3, the J call TRBJ2-3; 7 bases match TRBD1. Germline CDR1 SGHTA, CDR2 FQGTGA. The CDR3 runs 14 residues. Trimming at V came to 5 bases and at J to 3 bases, leaving 5 bases not matched to a gene. CDR3 sequence (DNA): TGTGCCAGCAGCGGGGGACAGAATACAGATACGCAGTATTTT. Its protein product is CASSGGQNTDTQYF.

The chain combines TRBV6-6 with TRBJ1-1; D is perhaps TRBD1 (6 bases). V shed 6 bases and J shed 1 base, with 12 bases lying between them. In germline, CDR1 is MNHNY, CDR2 SVGAGI (reference sequence). The length of the CDR3 is 14 residues. The CDR3 reads CASRRGGPNTEAFF. The CDR3 DNA sequence: TGTGCCAGCAGGCGCGGGGGGCCGAACACTGAAGCTTTCTTT.

The chain links TRBV30 to TRBJ1-2; the match to TRBD1 covers 8 bases. The CDR3 is 12 amino acids. The germline gives CDR1 GTSNPN, CDR2 SVGIG (reference sequence). V shed 3 bases, J shed 6 bases, and the junction held 3 bases outside the gene matches. The CDR3 coding sequence is TGTGCCTGGAGCGACAGGGGAAATGGCTACACCTTC. Protein product: CAWSDRGNGYTF.

This clone appeared a single time. The gene calls are TRBV2 and TRBJ2-1, with D perhaps TRBD2 (5 bases). Trimming took off 5 bases at V and 13 bases at J, with 15 bases between the two ends. CDR1 is SNHLY and CDR2 is FYNNEI in the germline V gene. The CDR3 extends over 12 amino acids. The CDR3 nucleotides read TGTGCCAGCAGTCTGGAATCTAGCAGTCAGTTCTTC. Translating it yields CASSLESSSQFF.

The chain combines TRBV27 with TRBJ1-6, with D maybe TRBD1 (6 bases). Between the trimmed V and J ends, which lost 6 bases and 8 bases, there was a span of 20 bases. The CDR3 extends over 16 amino acids. Germline CDR1 is MNHEY and CDR2 is SMNVEV (reference sequence). The chain's CDR3 is CASSLGGPGGYSPLHF. CDR3 in DNA: TGTGCCAGCAGCCTCGGGGGGCCCGGGGGTTATTCACCCCTCCACTTT.

J is TRBJ2-1 and V is TRBV7-2; tentative D call: TRBD2 (6 bases). Germline loops: CDR1 SGHTA, CDR2 FQGNSA. This CDR3 contains 15 residues. V was shortened by 6 bases and J by 3 bases, with 15 bases between the two germline ends. CDR3 protein: CASRVKGLNYNEQFF. The CDR3 region has the DNA TGTGCCAGCAGGGTAAAAGGACTAAACTACAATGAGCAGTTCTTC. The full variable domain, with the rest looked up from reference TRBV7-2 and TRBJ2-1, is GAGVSQSPSNKVTEKGKDVELRCDPISGHTALYWYRQSLGQGLEFLIYFQGNSAPDKSGLPSDRFSAERTGGSVSTLTIQRTQQEDSAVYLCASRVKGLNYNEQFFGPGTRLTVL.

The genes are TRBV5-1 and TRBJ2-2; no firm D call. The CDR3 spans 12 residues. V was pared by 4 bases and J by 2 bases, with 3 bases between. The germline V gene encodes CDR1 SGHRS and CDR2 YFSETQ. This chain's CDR3 is CASSPNTGELFF. As DNA, the CDR3 is TGCGCCAGCAGCCCAAACACCGGGGAGCTGTTTTTT. Based on the CDR3 plus reference TRBV5-1 and TRBJ2-2, the full variable domain is KAGVTQTPRYLIKTRGQQVTLSCSPISGHRSVSWYQQTPGQGLQFLFEYFSETQRNKGNFPGRFSGRQFSNSRSEMNVSTLELGDSALYLCASSPNTGELFFGEGSRLTVL.

This chain joins TRBV5-4 and TRBJ2-6; the D gene is possibly TRBD2 (5 bases). V lost 4 bases and J 4 bases, leaving 9 bases between the germline ends. This CDR3 region has 14 residues. The germline CDR1 and CDR2 sequences are SGHNT and YYREEE (reference sequence). DNA of the CDR3: TGTGCCAGCAGCCGGGATCCCGGGGCCAACGTCCTGACTTTC. This translates into CASSRDPGANVLTF. Full variable domain (missing parts from reference TRBV5-4 and TRBJ2-6): ETGVTQSPTHLIKTRGQQVTLRCSSQSGHNTVSWYQQALGQGPQFIFQYYREEENGRGNFPPRFSGLQFPNYSSELNVNALELDDSALYLCASSRDPGANVLTFGAGSRLTVL.

The chain combines TRBV5-8 with TRBJ1-5; D gene unclear. The length of the CDR3 is 12 residues. Trimming took off 1 base at V and 8 bases at J, with 7 bases between the two ends. Looked up from germline, CDR1 is SGHTS and CDR2 is YDEGEE. CDR3 sequence: CASSLPREPQHF. CDR3 DNA sequence: TGTGCCAGCAGCTTGCCTCGGGAGCCCCAGCATTTT.

In its sample, this clone was seen a few times. The chain couples TRBV10-3 to TRBJ1-5; TRBD1 agrees at 8 bases. The junction had 3 bases not matched to a gene; V was cut back by 4 bases and J by 4 bases. The CDR3 is made up of 14 amino acids. CDR1 and CDR2 (germline): ENHRY, SYGVKD. The CDR3 DNA follows: TGTGCCATCAGTGCCCGGACAGGGAATCAGCCCCAGCATTTT. Its protein is CAISARTGNQPQHF.

This sequence joins TRBV6-5 and TRBJ1-5; D gene unclear. In germline, CDR1 is MNHEY, CDR2 SVGAGI. Trimming pared 5 bases from V and 1 base from J, leaving 12 bases between. The CDR3 totals 15 residues. The chain's CDR3 is CASSISGPSNQPQHF. The CDR3 bases are TGTGCCAGCAGTATCAGCGGACCGAGCAATCAGCCCCAGCATTTT.

The CDR3 DNA follows: TGTGCCTGGAGTTCGGCGGCCTATGGCTACACCTTC. Translating it yields CAWSSAAYGYTF. The rearrangement joins TRBV30 to TRBJ1-2; no clear D. Germline-derived CDR1 and CDR2 are GTSNPN and SVGIG (reference sequence). The CDR3 is 12 amino acids. The ends were cut back, 2 bases at V and 4 bases at J, with 8 bases in the middle.

The V call is TRBV2, the J call TRBJ2-7, with D possibly TRBD2 on 7 matching bases. The V and J ends lost 3 bases and 6 bases respectively, with 15 bases between them. Germline V gene sequence: CDR1 SNHLY, CDR2 FYNNEI. The CDR3 covers 14 residues. CDR3 in amino acids: CASSDVGGLVEQYF. In DNA, the CDR3 is TGTGCCAGCAGTGACGTGGGGGGGCTCGTCGAGCAGTACTTC.

This clone was seen only once. The gene calls are TRBV7-6 and TRBJ2-1; D is possibly TRBD2 (6 bases). Germline CDR1 reads SGHVS; CDR2 reads FNYEAQ. V lost 5 bases to trimming and J lost 7 bases, with 12 bases between them. The CDR3 has 13 amino acids. CDR3 sequence reads: CASSLRLGNEQFF. The CDR3 DNA follows: TGTGCCAGCAGCCTTAGACTAGGGAATGAGCAGTTCTTC.

The chain is built from TRBV2 and TRBJ1-5, with D possibly matching TRBD1 (6 bases). Germline lookup yields CDR1 SNHLY and CDR2 FYNNEI. The CDR3 is 14 amino acids. Trimming stripped 7 bases from V and 6 bases from J, with 16 bases between. The CDR3 is CASNREQGVQPQHF. The DNA of the CDR3 is TGTGCCAGCAACCGGGAACAGGGCGTTCAGCCCCAGCATTTT. The variable domain in full, with the rest retrieved from reference TRBV2 and TRBJ1-5, is EPEVTQTPSHQVTQMGQEVILRCVPISNHLYFYWYRQILGQKVEFLVSFYNNEISEKSEIFDDQFSVERPDGSNFTLKIRSTKLEDSAMYFCASNREQGVQPQHFGDGTRLSIL.

The J gene is TRBJ2-7, the V gene TRBV20-1, with TRBD1 identical over 8 bases. V lost 1 base and J lost 12; bases outside the gene matches: 5. The germline V gene encodes CDR1 DFQATT and CDR2 SNEGSKA (reference sequence). The CDR3 is made up of 11 amino acids. CDR3 bases: TGCAGTGCTAGAGTTGGACAGGGTTGGTACTTC. Translating it yields CSARVGQGWYF.

This clone occurred once. This chain connects TRBV5-4 to TRBJ2-1, with a weak D call TRBD2 (5 bases). V was trimmed by 0 bases and J by 0 bases, leaving 10 bases between them. This CDR3 is built from 16 residues. The germline V gene has CDR1 SGHNT and CDR2 YYREEE (reference sequence). CDR3 DNA sequence: TGTGCCAGCAGCTTGGACGGGATAAGCTCCTACAATGAGCAGTTCTTC. Protein product: CASSLDGISSYNEQFF.